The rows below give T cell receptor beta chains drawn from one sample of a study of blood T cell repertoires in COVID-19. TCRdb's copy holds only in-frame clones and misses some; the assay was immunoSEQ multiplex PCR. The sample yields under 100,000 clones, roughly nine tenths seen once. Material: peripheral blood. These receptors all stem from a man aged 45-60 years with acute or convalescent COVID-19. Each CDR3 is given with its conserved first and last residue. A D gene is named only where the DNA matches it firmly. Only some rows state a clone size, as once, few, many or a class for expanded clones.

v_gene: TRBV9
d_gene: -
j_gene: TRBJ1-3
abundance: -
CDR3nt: TGTGCCAGCACCCAAGGGGGAGGGGGATCGGGAAACACCATATATTTT
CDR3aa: CASTQGGGGSGNTIYF

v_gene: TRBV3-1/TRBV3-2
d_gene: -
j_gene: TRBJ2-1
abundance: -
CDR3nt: TGTGCCAGCAGCCAAGTTGCGCTAGCTTCCTACTCCTACAATGAGCAGTTCTTC
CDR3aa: CASSQVALASYSYNEQFF

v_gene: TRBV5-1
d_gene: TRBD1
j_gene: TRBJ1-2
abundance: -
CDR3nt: TGCGCCAGCGGTACTCAGGGGGCTAGCTATGGCTACACCTTC
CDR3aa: CASGTQGASYGYTF

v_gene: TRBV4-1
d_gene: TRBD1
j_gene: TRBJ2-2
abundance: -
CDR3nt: TGCGCCAGCAGCCAAGATCCAGGACAGGTCGCGAACACCGGGGAGCTGTTTTTT
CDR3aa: CASSQDPGQVANTGELFF

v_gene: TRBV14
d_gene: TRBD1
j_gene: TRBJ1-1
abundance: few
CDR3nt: TGTGCCAGCAGCCAAAGACAGGGCGCTGAAGCTTTCTTT
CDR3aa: CASSQRQGAEAFF

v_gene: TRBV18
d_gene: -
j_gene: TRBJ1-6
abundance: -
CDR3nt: TGTGCCAGCTCACCACGGACGGGAAGTCAGAGTTCACCCCTCCACTTT
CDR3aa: CASSPRTGSQSSPLHF

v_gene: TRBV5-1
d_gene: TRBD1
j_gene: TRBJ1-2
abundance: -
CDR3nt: TGCGCCAGCAGCTTAGTTCAAACACCGGGACAGGGGGCGCGTGGCTACACCTTC
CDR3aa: CASSLVQTPGQGARGYTF

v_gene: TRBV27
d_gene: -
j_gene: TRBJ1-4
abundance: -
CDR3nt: TGTGCCAGCAGTTCCCTTCGGGGTCGGAGTGAAAAACTGTTTTTT
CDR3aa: CASSSLRGRSEKLFF

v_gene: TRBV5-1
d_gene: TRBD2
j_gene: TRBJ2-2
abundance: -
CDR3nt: TGCGCCAGCAGCTTACCGAGCGGGGAAACCGGGGAGCTGTTTTTT
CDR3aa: CASSLPSGETGELFF

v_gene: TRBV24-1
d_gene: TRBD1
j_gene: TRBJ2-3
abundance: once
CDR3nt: TGTGCCACCAGTGACCCCGGGACAGGTATGGATACGCAGTATTTT
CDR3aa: CATSDPGTGMDTQYF

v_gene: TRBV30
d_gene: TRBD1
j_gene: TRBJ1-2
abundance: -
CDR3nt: TGTGCCTGGAGTCCTCGACAGGGGAATTTCTATGGCTACACCTTC
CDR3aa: CAWSPRQGNFYGYTF

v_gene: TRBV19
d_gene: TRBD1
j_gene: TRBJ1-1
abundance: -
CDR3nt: TGTGCCCCGCAATCGCGACAGGGGGCTATTTTTTTGGTATGTGAAGCTTTCTTT
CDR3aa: CAPQSRQGAIFLVCEAFF

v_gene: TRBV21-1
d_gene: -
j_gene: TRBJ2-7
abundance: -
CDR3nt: TGTGCCAGCAGGAAGGGTCGAGGTGCTATACCAGGGTCCTACGAGCAGTACTTC
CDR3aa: CASRKGRGAIPGSYEQYF

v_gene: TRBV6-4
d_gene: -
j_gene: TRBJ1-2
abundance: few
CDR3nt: TGTGCCAGCAGTGTTTCAGGGTCTGGGAACTATGGCTACACCTTC
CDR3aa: CASSVSGSGNYGYTF

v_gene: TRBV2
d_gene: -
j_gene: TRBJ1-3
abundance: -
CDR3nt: TGTGCCAGCAGGCCGGGGGTGGCCTCTGGAAACACCATATATTTT
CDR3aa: CASRPGVASGNTIYF

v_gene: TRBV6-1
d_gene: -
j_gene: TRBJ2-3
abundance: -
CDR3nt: TGTGCCAGCAGTGAAAGGGGGGGCGTCACAGATACGCAGTATTTT
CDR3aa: CASSERGGVTDTQYF

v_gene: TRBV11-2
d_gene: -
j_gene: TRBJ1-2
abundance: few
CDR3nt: TGTGCCAGCAGCTTAGGGACTTACAGGGTTGATAACTATGGCTACACCTTC
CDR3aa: CASSLGTYRVDNYGYTF

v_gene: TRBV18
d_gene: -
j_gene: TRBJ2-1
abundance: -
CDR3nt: TGTGCCAGCTCCCAGGCGGGGTTCGTCGATGAGCAGTTCTTC
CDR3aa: CASSQAGFVDEQFF

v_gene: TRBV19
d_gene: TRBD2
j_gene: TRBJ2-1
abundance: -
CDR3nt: TGTGCCAGTAGTTCTCGCGGGGGGTACAATGAGCAGTTCTTC
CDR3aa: CASSSRGGYNEQFF

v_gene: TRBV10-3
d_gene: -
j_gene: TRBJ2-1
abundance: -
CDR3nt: TGTGCCAGCGTAGGGGGTTCCTACAATGAGCAGTTCTTC
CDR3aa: CASVGGSYNEQFF

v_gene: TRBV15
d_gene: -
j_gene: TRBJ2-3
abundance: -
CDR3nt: TGTGCCACCAGCAGAGATCTCACAGGGAACACAGATACGCAGTATTTT
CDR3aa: CATSRDLTGNTDTQYF

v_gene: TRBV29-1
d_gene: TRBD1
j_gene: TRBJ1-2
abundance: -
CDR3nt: TGCAGCGTTATCACCCGAGACAGGGGGCACGCGGGCTACACCTTC
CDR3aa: CSVITRDRGHAGYTF

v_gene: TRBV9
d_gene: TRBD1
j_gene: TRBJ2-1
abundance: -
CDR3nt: TGTGCCAGCAGTCTCCGGGACAGCCTATACAATGAGCAGTTCTTC
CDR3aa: CASSLRDSLYNEQFF